This TCR beta chain stems from a study of cytomegalovirus exposure and HLA in healthy donors. PCR primers comprised 60 Vbeta and 13 Jbeta primers. Assay used: immunoSEQ multiplex PCR; TCRdb lists only in-frame clones, some missing. The table lists 200,000 or so clones, 65% to 85% of them singletons. The CDR3 is 16 amino acids. Germline V CDR1 and CDR2: WSHSY, SAAADI. Trimming took 2 bases from V and 0 from J, leaving 11 bases between them. The sequence came from a boy younger than 10 in good health and CMV-seronegative. The V gene is TRBV10-2, the J gene TRBJ1-3; D ambiguous. Specimen: PBMCs. The CDR3 protein is CASSEEGHYSGNTIYF. Written as DNA, the CDR3 is TGCGCCAGCAGTGAGGAGGGTCATTACTCTGGAAACACCATATATTTT.